This T cell receptor (beta chain) was sequenced for a study of T cells in Graves' hyperthyroidism and ophthalmopathy. Graves' hyperthyroidism is called stable when ophthalmopathy does not progress within 18 months. What was amplified from RNA transcripts were TCR beta CDR3 regions. Using the HTBI primer set, a first-round RT-PCR was run on the TCR CDR3. TCRdb fed the multiplex PCR reads into MiXCR, producing one record per CDR3 protein. The sample consists of fewer than 750,000 distinct CDR3 sequences, 35% to 55% of them appearing once. V lost 2 bases, J lost 5 bases, and 15 bases lay in between. Looked up from germline, CDR1 is MNHEY and CDR2 is SVGAGI. The CDR3 has 15 residues. This clonotype was seen at least ten times.

The source is a woman aged 18 to 35 with Graves' hyperthyroidism. The chain employs TRBV6-5 and TRBJ1-2, with unresolved D. Sequencing used peripheral blood or thyroid tissue (not recorded which). The CDR3 sequence: CASSYDGIGGYGYTF. In DNA, the CDR3 is TGTGCCAGCAGTTACGACGGAATTGGAGGGTATGGCTACACCTTC.